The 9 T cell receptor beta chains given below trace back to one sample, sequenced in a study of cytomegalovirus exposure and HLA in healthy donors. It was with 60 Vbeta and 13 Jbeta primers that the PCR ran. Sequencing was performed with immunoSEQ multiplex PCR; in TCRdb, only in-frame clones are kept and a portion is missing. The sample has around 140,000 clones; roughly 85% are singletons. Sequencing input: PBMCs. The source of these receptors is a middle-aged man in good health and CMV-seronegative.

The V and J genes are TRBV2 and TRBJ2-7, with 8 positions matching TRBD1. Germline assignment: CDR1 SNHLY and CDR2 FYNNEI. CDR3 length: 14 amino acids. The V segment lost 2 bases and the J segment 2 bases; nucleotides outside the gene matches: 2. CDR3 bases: TGTGCCAGCAGTGAACTCAGGGGGCCCTACGAGCAGTACTTC. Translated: CASSELRGPYEQYF. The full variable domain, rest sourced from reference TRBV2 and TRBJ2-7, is EPEVTQTPSHQVTQMGQEVILRCVPISNHLYFYWYRQILGQKVEFLVSFYNNEISEKSEIFDDQFSVERPDGSNFTLKIRSTKLEDSAMYFCASSELRGPYEQYFGPGTRLTVT.

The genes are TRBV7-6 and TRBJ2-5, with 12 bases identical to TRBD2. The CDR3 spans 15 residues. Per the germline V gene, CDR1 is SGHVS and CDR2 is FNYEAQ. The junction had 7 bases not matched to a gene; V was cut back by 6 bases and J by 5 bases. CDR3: CASRTLAGGGETQYF. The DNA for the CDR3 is TGTGCCAGCAGAACACTAGCGGGGGGCGGGGAGACCCAGTACTTC.

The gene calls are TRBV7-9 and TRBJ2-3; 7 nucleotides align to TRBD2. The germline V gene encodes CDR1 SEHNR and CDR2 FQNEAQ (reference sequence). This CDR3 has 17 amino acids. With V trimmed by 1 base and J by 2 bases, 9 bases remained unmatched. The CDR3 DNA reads TGTGCCAGCAGCTTAGGTTGGGGGGGGTTAAACACAGATACGCAGTATTTT. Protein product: CASSLGWGGLNTDTQYF.

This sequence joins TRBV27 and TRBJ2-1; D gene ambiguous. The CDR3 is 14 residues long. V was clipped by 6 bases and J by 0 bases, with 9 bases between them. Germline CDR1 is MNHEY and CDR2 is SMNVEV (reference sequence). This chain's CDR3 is CASSPLSSYNEQFF. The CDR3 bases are TGTGCCAGCAGCCCGTTGAGCTCCTACAATGAGCAGTTCTTC.

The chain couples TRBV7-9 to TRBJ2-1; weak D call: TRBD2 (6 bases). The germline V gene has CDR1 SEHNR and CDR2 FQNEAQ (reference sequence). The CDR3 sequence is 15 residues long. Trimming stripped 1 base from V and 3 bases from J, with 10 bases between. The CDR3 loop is CASSLGLAHYNEQFF. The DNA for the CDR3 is TGTGCCAGCAGCTTAGGTCTAGCGCACTACAATGAGCAGTTCTTC.

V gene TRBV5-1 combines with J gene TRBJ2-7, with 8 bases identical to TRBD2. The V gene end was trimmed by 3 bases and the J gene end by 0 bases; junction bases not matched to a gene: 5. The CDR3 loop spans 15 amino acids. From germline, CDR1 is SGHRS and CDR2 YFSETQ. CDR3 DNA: TGCGCCAGCAGCTCTCTAGCGGGCCACTCCTACGAGCAGTACTTC. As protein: CASSSLAGHSYEQYF. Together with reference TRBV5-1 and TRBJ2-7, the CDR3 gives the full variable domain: KAGVTQTPRYLIKTRGQQVTLSCSPISGHRSVSWYQQTPGQGLQFLFEYFSETQRNKGNFPGRFSGRQFSNSRSEMNVSTLELGDSALYLCASSSLAGHSYEQYFGPGTRLTVT.

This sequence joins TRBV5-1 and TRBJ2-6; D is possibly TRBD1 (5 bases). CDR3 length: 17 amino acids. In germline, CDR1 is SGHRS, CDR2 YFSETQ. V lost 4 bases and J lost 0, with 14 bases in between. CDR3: CASSVVQGSSGANVLTF. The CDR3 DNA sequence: TGCGCCAGCAGCGTCGTCCAGGGTAGCTCTGGGGCCAACGTCCTGACTTTC.

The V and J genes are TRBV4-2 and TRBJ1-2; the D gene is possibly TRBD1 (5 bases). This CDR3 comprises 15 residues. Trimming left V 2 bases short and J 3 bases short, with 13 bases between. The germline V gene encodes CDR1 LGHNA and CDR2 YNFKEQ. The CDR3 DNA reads TGTGCCAGCAGCCAACGACCCACAGGAGACTATGGCTACACCTTC. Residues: CASSQRPTGDYGYTF.

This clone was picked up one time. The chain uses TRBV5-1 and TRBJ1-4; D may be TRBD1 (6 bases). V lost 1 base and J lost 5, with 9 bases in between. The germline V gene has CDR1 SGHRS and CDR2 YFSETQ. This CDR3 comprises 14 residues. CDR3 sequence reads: CASSLTGINEKLFF. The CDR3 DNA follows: TGCGCCAGCAGCTTGACAGGGATAAATGAAAAACTGTTTTTT.